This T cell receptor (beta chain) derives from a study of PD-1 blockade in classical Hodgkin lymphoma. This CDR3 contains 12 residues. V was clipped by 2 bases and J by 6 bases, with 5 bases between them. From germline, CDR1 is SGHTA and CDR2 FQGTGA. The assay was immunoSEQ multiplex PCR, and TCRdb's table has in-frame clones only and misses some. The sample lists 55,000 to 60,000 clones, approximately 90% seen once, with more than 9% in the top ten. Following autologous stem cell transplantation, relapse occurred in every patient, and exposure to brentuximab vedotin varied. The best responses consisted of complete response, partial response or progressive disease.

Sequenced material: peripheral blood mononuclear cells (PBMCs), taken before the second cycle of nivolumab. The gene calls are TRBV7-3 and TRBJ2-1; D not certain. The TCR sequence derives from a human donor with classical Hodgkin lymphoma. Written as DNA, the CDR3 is TGTGCCAGCAGCTTATTCGGCAATGAGCAGTTCTTC. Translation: CASSLFGNEQFF.